One sample yielded the 19 T cell receptor beta chains listed below, sequenced in a study of T-cell memory formation after mild COVID-19. TCRdb reprocessed the 5' RACE reads via MiXCR and lists one record per CDR3 protein. This sample has under 350,000 distinct CDR3 sequences, with roughly 15% found just once. Sequencing used PBMCs or a T cell subset sorted from them (not recorded which). The receptors originated from a man aged 18-30 years who had mild COVID-19 (a few samples of this study predate the infection). Cell type and time point are not known.

This clonotype has more than one count but fewer than ten. V usage is TRBV10-3 and J usage is TRBJ1-1; 8 bases fit TRBD1. The V gene's germline CDR1 is ENHRY and CDR2 SYGVKD. The CDR3 consists of 13 residues. V was pared by 7 bases and J by 5 bases, with 6 bases of the junction left unmatched. CDR3 sequence: CAITTGQATEAFF. The DNA for the CDR3 is TGTGCCATCACAACGGGACAGGCGACTGAAGCTTTCTTT.

For the CDR3, the DNA is TGTGCCAGCAGGCCCGATAGTCTCACTGAAGCTTTCTTT. This gives the protein CASRPDSLTEAFF. The chain has TRBV2 and TRBJ1-1; D not certain. Trimming cost V 6 bases and J 4 bases, with 12 bases left between them. Per the germline V gene, CDR1 is SNHLY and CDR2 is FYNNEI. This CDR3 spans 13 amino acids.

This clonotype was found a few times. CDR3 DNA sequence: TGTGCCAGCAGCACCGCTTCCCATGGGGCCAACGTCCTGACTTTC. Residues: CASSTASHGANVLTF. This chain joins TRBV11-2 and TRBJ2-6; unclear D gene. V was pared by 5 bases and J by 3 bases, with 11 bases between. Per germline, CDR1 SGHAT and CDR2 FQNNGV. The CDR3 is 15 residues long.

This clonotype turned up a few times. V gene TRBV5-1 combines with J gene TRBJ1-5; D might be TRBD1 (6 bases). CDR1 and CDR2 (germline): SGHRS, YFSETQ. CDR3 length equals 15 residues. V was trimmed by 4 bases and J by 3 bases, leaving 14 bases between them. The CDR3 reads CASSPYTGNNQPQHF. DNA for the CDR3: TGCGCCAGCAGCCCCTATACAGGGAACAATCAGCCCCAGCATTTT.

This clonotype showed up just a few times. J is TRBJ2-7 and V is TRBV7-2; 10 bases match TRBD1. Per the germline V gene, CDR1 is SGHTA and CDR2 is FQGNSA. The CDR3 runs to 16 residues. After removal of 6 bases from V and 2 bases from J, the junction contained 10 bases not matched to a gene. The CDR3 DNA sequence: TGTGCCAGCAGGGCATGGGGGACAGGGGACACCTACGAGCAGTACGTC. This translates into CASRAWGTGDTYEQYV.

The rearrangement links TRBV7-3 to TRBJ1-6; TRBD1 agrees at 7 bases. This CDR3 comprises 16 residues. After removal of 1 base from V and 8 bases from J, the junction contained 8 bases not matched to a gene. Per germline, CDR1 SGHTA and CDR2 FQGTGA. The CDR3 DNA reads TGTGCCAGCAGCTTAATGGGACGGGACAGCTATTCACCCCTCCACTTT. It yields the protein CASSLMGRDSYSPLHF.

This clonotype has only a few counts. This chain connects TRBV19 to TRBJ1-1; D gene unclear. Trimming removed 5 bases at V and 2 bases at J, with 15 bases between. Germline CDR1 and CDR2: LNHDA and SQIVND (reference sequence). The CDR3 loop spans 15 amino acids. CDR3 protein: CASSPSILRNTEAFF. The CDR3 DNA reads TGTGCCAGTAGTCCCTCCATATTAAGAAACACTGAAGCTTTCTTT.

This sequence joins TRBV5-1 and TRBJ1-4, with TRBD1 matching over 7 bases. The CDR3 is made up of 16 amino acids. Unmatched junction bases numbered 11, after V lost 4 bases and J lost 5 bases. Looked up from germline, CDR1 is SGHRS and CDR2 is YFSETQ. CDR3: CASSLQEGGANEKLFF. CDR3 nucleotides: TGCGCCAGCAGCCTTCAAGAAGGGGGCGCAAATGAAAAACTGTTTTTT.

This CDR3 reads CASSHGSTSNQPQHF. CDR3 nucleotide sequence: TGTGCCAGCAGCCATGGCAGTACAAGCAATCAGCCCCAGCATTTT. The genes are TRBV3-1 and TRBJ1-5; D gene unclear. Germline lookup yields CDR1 LGHDT and CDR2 YNNKEL (reference sequence). With 3 bases removed from V and 1 base from J, the gap between germline ends came to 10 bases. This CDR3 has 15 residues. The entire variable domain, with the rest obtained from reference TRBV3-1 and TRBJ1-5, is as follows: DTAVSQTPKYLVTQMGNDKSIKCEQNLGHDTMYWYKQDSKKFLKIMFSYNNKELIINETVPNRFSPKSPDKAHLNLHINSLELGDSAVYFCASSHGSTSNQPQHFGDGTRLSIL.

V and J are TRBV10-3 and TRBJ1-1; 7 nucleotides align to TRBD1. The CDR3 is 14 amino acids. Germline lookup yields CDR1 ENHRY and CDR2 SYGVKD. J gave up 6 bases and V 3 bases, and 7 bases lay outside the gene matches. The CDR3 DNA is TGTGCCATCAGTGACCCCAGGGGGAATCCTGAAGCTTTCTTT. It is translated as CAISDPRGNPEAFF.

The table lists this clonotype with many counts. The V call is TRBV18, the J call TRBJ2-3; the match to TRBD1 covers 9 bases. Germline CDR1 reads KGHSH; CDR2 reads LQKENI. CDR3 length: 15 amino acids. Germline trimming cut 2 bases from V and 6 bases from J; bases unmatched to any gene: 6. The CDR3 is CASSPATGGWDTQYF. CDR3 nucleotide sequence: TGTGCCAGCTCACCAGCAACAGGGGGCTGGGATACGCAGTATTTT.

The chain joins TRBV7-9 to TRBJ2-7, with D possibly TRBD2 on 7 matching bases. Germline V gene lookup returns CDR1 SEHNR and CDR2 FQNEAQ (reference sequence). This CDR3 spans 13 amino acids. The V gene lost 6 bases and the J gene lost 0 bases, with 9 bases spanning the gap. CDR3 loop: CASSGGASYEQYV. In DNA, the CDR3 is TGTGCCAGCAGTGGGGGGGCCTCCTACGAGCAGTACGTC.

This clonotype was seen more than once but under ten times. The chain links TRBV11-2 to TRBJ2-7; D possibly corresponds to TRBD1 (6 bases). V was cut by 9 bases and J by 3 bases, with 15 bases left in between. There are 13 residues in the CDR3. In germline, CDR1 is SGHAT, CDR2 FQNNGV. The CDR3 nucleotides are TGTGCCAGTGAGCCACAGGGCGGCTACGAGCAGTACTTC. Translation: CASEPQGGYEQYF.

This clonotype was seen only a few times. This chain uses TRBV7-9 with TRBJ1-4; a possible D gene is TRBD1 (5 bases). This CDR3 region has 15 residues. Germline V gene sequence: CDR1 SEHNR, CDR2 FQNEAQ (reference sequence). V shed 5 bases and J shed 7 bases, with 17 bases lying between them. CDR3 residues: CASSPPRLGREKLFF. The CDR3 DNA reads TGTGCCAGCAGCCCGCCCAGGCTGGGACGTGAAAAACTGTTTTTT.

The CDR3 reads CASSQDMGQIYGYTF. The CDR3 bases are TGCGCCAGCAGCCAAGATATGGGACAGATCTATGGCTACACCTTC. V gene TRBV4-3 combines with J gene TRBJ1-2, with 7 bases matching TRBD1. Trimming cost V 0 bases and J 4 bases; bases outside gene matches: 5. The CDR3 spans 15 residues. In germline, CDR1 is LGHNA, CDR2 YSLEER.

J is TRBJ2-3 and V is TRBV20-1, with 9 bases that match TRBD2. The trim removed 4 bases at V and 7 bases at J, leaving 12 bases unmatched. This CDR3 comprises 15 residues. CDR1 DFQATT and CDR2 SNEGSKA come from the germline V gene (reference sequence). This CDR3 is CSAKKGSAGGNTQYF. DNA for the CDR3: TGCAGTGCTAAAAAGGGTTCAGCGGGGGGAAATACGCAGTATTTT.

This clonotype was counted only a few times. The genes are TRBV7-2 and TRBJ2-7; possibly TRBD1 for D (6 bases). Trimming left V 2 bases short and J 2 bases short, with 13 bases between. Germline lookup yields CDR1 SGHTA and CDR2 FQGNSA. The CDR3 sequence is 15 residues long. CDR3 nucleotide sequence: TGTGCCAGCAGCTTACCCGGGGCAGGGGCCTACGAGCAGTACGTC. Encoded protein: CASSLPGAGAYEQYV.

This clonotype has just a few counts. The chain has TRBV20-1 and TRBJ1-3; no definite D call. The CDR3 covers 12 residues. Per the germline V gene, CDR1 is DFQATT and CDR2 is SNEGSKA (reference sequence). Trimming shortened V by 1 base and J by 5 bases, and 6 bases separated the two germline ends. This CDR3 is CSARGIRNTIYF. CDR3 DNA sequence: TGCAGTGCTAGAGGGATTCGAAACACCATATATTTT.

J is TRBJ2-2 and V is TRBV24-1, with D perhaps matching TRBD1 (6 bases). The germline V and J ends were trimmed by 3 bases and 0 bases, with 13 bases remaining between them. CDR1 is KGHDR and CDR2 is SFDVKD in the germline V gene. This CDR3 contains 17 residues. The CDR3 coding sequence is TGTGCCACCAGTGATCAGGGGACGAGAGCGAACACCGGGGAGCTGTTTTTT. Amino acid sequence: CATSDQGTRANTGELFF.